One sample yielded the 7 T cell receptor beta chains listed below, sequenced in a study of OX40 agonist ivuxolimab in advanced cancers. Method: immunoSEQ multiplex PCR; TCRdb's copy keeps in-frame clones and lacks some. The sample yields over 50,000 clones, around nine tenths seen once. Sequenced here: CD4+ or CD8+ T cells sorted from blood, sampled in a trial of the OX40 agonist ivuxolimab. The receptor source for this set is an adult with an advanced solid tumor such as melanoma, head and neck, liver or kidney cancer.

The genes are TRBV5-1 and TRBJ1-5; unclear D gene. V dropped 2 bases and J dropped 0 bases, with 6 bases sitting between them. The length of the CDR3 is 14 residues. Looked up from germline, CDR1 is SGHRS and CDR2 is YFSETQ. DNA of the CDR3: TGCGCCAGCAGCTTCGGGGATAGCAATCAGCCCCAGCATTTT. Translating gives CASSFGDSNQPQHF.

V gene TRBV27 combines with J gene TRBJ2-1; TRBD1 is a possible D gene (5 bases). CDR1 and CDR2 from the germline V gene are MNHEY and SMNVEV (reference sequence). V gave up 4 bases and J gave up 4 bases, with 17 bases separating them. The CDR3 is 16 amino acids. DNA of the CDR3: TGTGCCAGCAGTTCCCCCTCAGGGAATGGTTACAATGAGCAGTTCTTC. It codes for CASSSPSGNGYNEQFF.

This clone was recorded only once. The chain is built from TRBV19 and TRBJ1-4, with D uncertain. The CDR3 has 16 residues. CDR1 is LNHDA, CDR2 SQIVND, per germline (reference sequence). Trimming pared 0 bases from V and 4 bases from J, leaving 12 bases between. The CDR3 reads CASSIDSSAINEKLFF. DNA of the CDR3: TGTGCCAGTAGTATAGATTCGTCGGCGATTAATGAAAAACTGTTTTTT.

The rearrangement joins TRBV13 to TRBJ2-7; tentatively, D is TRBD1 or TRBD2 (5 bases each). The CDR3 is 15 amino acids. In germline, CDR1 is PRHDT, CDR2 FYEKMQ (reference sequence). Trimming pared 1 base from V and 7 bases from J, leaving 17 bases between. CDR3 DNA sequence: TGTGCCAGCAGCTTAGCGGGACCATTCGTCGGAGAGCAGTACTTC. Protein product: CASSLAGPFVGEQYF.

This chain connects TRBV27 to TRBJ2-1; no reliable D call. Germline V gene lookup returns CDR1 MNHEY and CDR2 SMNVEV (reference sequence). V gave up 4 bases and J gave up 10 bases, with 8 bases separating them. There are 11 residues in the CDR3. CDR3 nucleotides: TGTGCCAGCAGTTCGCTTGGCGAGCAGTTCTTC. Translation gives CASSSLGEQFF.

The V gene is TRBV4-3, the J gene TRBJ1-3; D is undetermined. Germline CDR1 is LGHNA and CDR2 is YSLEER. V was trimmed by 4 bases and J by 0 bases, leaving 7 bases between them. CDR3 length: 14 amino acids. DNA of the CDR3: TGCGCCAGCAGCCCATCGCTCTCTGGAAACACCATATATTTT. Translated: CASSPSLSGNTIYF.

This chain joins TRBV5-4 and TRBJ1-1; tentatively, D is TRBD1 (5 bases). Germline-derived CDR1 and CDR2 are SGHNT and YYREEE (reference sequence). Between the trimmed V and J ends, which lost 4 bases and 3 bases, there was a span of 13 bases. The CDR3 is made up of 14 amino acids. CDR3 bases: TGTGCCAGCAGCATCACAGTGGGGGACACTGAAGCTTTCTTT. Protein sequence: CASSITVGDTEAFF.